This T cell receptor (beta chain) was retrieved from a study of T cells in Graves' hyperthyroidism and ophthalmopathy. There are 14 residues in the CDR3. V shed 2 bases and J shed 4 bases, with 9 bases lying between them. Germline CDR1 MNHEY, CDR2 SVGEGT. Authors of the study amplified TCR beta CDR3 regions from RNA transcripts. TCR CDR3 underwent first-round RT-PCR with the HTBI primer set. TCRdb called the multiplex PCR reads again in MiXCR, with one record for every CDR3 protein. The repertoire consists of 660,000 or so distinct CDR3 sequences, with around 21% occurring once and the leading ten covering about 35%.

The clonotype comes from a man aged 25 to 40 with Graves' ophthalmopathy. The sample consisted of blood. The chain carries TRBV6-2 or TRBV6-3 and TRBJ1-5; perhaps TRBD1 as D (6 bases). The CDR3 loop is CASSYPGQNQPQHF. The CDR3 DNA reads as TGTGCCAGCAGTTACCCCGGACAGAATCAGCCCCAGCATTTT.